This T cell receptor beta chain was identified in a study of cytomegalovirus exposure and HLA in healthy donors. On the study more broadly: Approximately 200 million T cells yielded more than 90 million unique TCR beta sequences in earlier analysis.

About this clone: The antigen remains undetermined.

Broader study findings: In a later analysis, at a false discovery rate of 0.05, 15,000 to 20,000 TCR beta sequences were associated with HLA alleles. No immune exposure information besides CMV serostatus was available. Per a later analysis, HLA-associated TCR beta chains showed more clonal expansion than other, equally common TCR beta chains.

The V gene's germline CDR1 is SGHKS and CDR2 YYEKEE (reference sequence). There are 14 residues in the CDR3. V lost 0 bases and J lost 5, with 9 bases in between. It was with 60 Vbeta and 13 Jbeta primers that the PCR ran. Generated by immunoSEQ multiplex PCR, the TCRdb table keeps only in-frame clones and is missing some. The sample contains about 92,000 clones, approximately 80% of which appear only once. The chain couples TRBV5-5 to TRBJ1-3, with a possible D match to TRBD1 (5 bases). The sequence came from a man aged 18 to 30 in good health and CMV-seronegative. Sequenced: PBMCs. The CDR3 DNA is TGTGCCAGCAGCTTGGAGGAGGGGCGAAACACCATATATTTT. Translating gives CASSLEEGRNTIYF.